This T cell receptor (beta chain) was documented in a study of monozygotic twins with cystic fibrosis. V lost 8 bases, J lost 4 bases, and 11 bases lay in between. CDR3 length equals 11 residues. Per the germline V gene, CDR1 is SQVTM and CDR2 is ANQGSEA. The table came from immunoSEQ multiplex PCR; TCRdb's copy has only in-frame clones and leaves some out. The data show 9,000 or so clones, with 98% to 99% seen just once and approximately 0.22% held by the top ten. The J gene is TRBJ1-1, the V gene TRBV29-1; D is ambiguous. This receptor was identified in a girl aged 2-10 years with cystic fibrosis. Sequenced: blood. CDR3: CSLSRGTEAFF. In DNA, the CDR3 is TGCAGCCTGAGTCGGGGCACTGAAGCTTTCTTT.